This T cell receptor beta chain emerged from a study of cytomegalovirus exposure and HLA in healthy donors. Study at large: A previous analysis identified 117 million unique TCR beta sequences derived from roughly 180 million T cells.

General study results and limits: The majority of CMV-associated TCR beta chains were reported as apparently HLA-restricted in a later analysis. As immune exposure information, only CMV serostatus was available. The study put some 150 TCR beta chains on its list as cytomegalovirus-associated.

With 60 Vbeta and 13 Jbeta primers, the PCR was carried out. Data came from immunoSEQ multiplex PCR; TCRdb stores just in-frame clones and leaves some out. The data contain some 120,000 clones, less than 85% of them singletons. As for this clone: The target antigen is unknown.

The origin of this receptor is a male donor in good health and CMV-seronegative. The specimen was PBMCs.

The CDR3 DNA follows: TGTGCCAGCAGTTTACAGGGCACAGATACGCAGTATTTT. The encoded protein is CASSLQGTDTQYF. This chain connects TRBV25-1 to TRBJ2-3; D perhaps matches TRBD1 (5 bases). This CDR3 is 13 amino acids long. V was trimmed by 5 bases and J by 1 base, leaving 7 bases between them. Germline V gene data show CDR1 as MGHDK and CDR2 as SYGVNS.